Many counts were recorded for the clone carrying this TCR beta chain. What it binds is unknown. Documented time point: longitudinal time-point 1 (baseline). The unsorted libraries were generated from a total of 2 million PBMCs, which had been stored in RNAlater at -80 C. The cDNA was synthesized by 5'RACE incorporating 10-nucleotide random UMIs. In each sequencing run, over 160 million TCR-beta sequences were generated from 15-18 subjects. TCRdb itself ran the 5' RACE reads through MiXCR, one entry per CDR3 protein. This table holds approximately 37,000 distinct CDR3 sequences, more than 3% found once. The sample originates from a study of neurological immune-mediated disorders. The study, taken as a whole, reports: HTLV-1-associated myelopathy displayed the greatest TCR clonal expansion, and multiple sclerosis exhibited the smallest, lower than that of healthy controls.

CDR3 length: 16 amino acids. Trimming pared 1 base from V and 2 bases from J, leaving 15 bases between. CDR1 and CDR2 (germline): DFQATT, SNEGSKA (reference sequence). This chain uses TRBV20-1 with TRBJ1-5; possibly TRBD1 for D (5 bases). The receptor was isolated from an older woman with multiple sclerosis. The sample taken for sequencing was PBMCs. The CDR3 nucleotides are TGCAGTGCTAGAGCAATCAGTGGGGCAGGCAATCAGCCCCAGCATTTT. It yields the protein CSARAISGAGNQPQHF.